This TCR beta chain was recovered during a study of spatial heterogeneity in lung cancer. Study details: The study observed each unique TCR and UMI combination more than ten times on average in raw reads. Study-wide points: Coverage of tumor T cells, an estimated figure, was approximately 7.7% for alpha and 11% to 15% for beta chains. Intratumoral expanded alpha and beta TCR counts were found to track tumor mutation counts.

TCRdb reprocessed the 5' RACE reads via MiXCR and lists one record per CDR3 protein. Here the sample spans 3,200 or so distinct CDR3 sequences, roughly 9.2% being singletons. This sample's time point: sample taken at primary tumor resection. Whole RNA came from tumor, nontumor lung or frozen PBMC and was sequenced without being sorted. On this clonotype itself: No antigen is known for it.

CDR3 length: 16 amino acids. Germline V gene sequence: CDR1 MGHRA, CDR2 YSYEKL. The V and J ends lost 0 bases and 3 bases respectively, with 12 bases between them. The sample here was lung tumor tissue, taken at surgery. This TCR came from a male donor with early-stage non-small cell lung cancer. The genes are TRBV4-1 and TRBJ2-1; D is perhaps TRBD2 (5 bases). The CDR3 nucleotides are TGCGCCAGCAGCCAAGATCCCGGGGTCCACTACAATGAGCAGTTCTTC. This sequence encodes CASSQDPGVHYNEQFF.